The T cell receptor beta chain under discussion was sequenced for a study of control samples from healthy donors and cancer patients. Sequenced by immunoSEQ multiplex PCR; TCRdb stores in-frame clones only, minus some. The data show about 220,000 clones, roughly 94% seen once. V was clipped by 0 bases and J by 0 bases, with 9 bases between them. Germline CDR1 reads SGHRS; CDR2 reads YFSETQ. The CDR3 contains 15 residues. Sequencing was done on a sample of blood. The rearrangement joins TRBV5-1 to TRBJ1-1, with D perhaps matching TRBD1 (6 bases). The source of this sequence is a man over 45 in good health. The CDR3 bases are TGCGCCAGCAGCTTGGCCGGACAGTTGAACACTGAAGCTTTCTTT. Its protein product is CASSLAGQLNTEAFF.